The 30 T cell receptor beta chains listed next were all sequenced from one sample in a study of CD8+ T cells in alopecia areata (dated by TCRdb to 2017 to 2018). The library was made by the immunoSEQ multiplex PCR assay. RNA was extracted from all samples and reverse transcribed into cDNA as template for TCR sequencing. TCRdb mirrors the immuneACCESS table, restricted to in-frame sequences. Some clones are absent from its copies; in checked studies, under half trace to an unresolved V gene, and the reason for the others is unknown. Here the sample has some 190,000 clones; over 60% occur a single time. 0.95% to 1.5% of the sample comes from the top ten. Sample treatment or condition, as interpreted from the label and publication: oral pan-JAK inhibitor, 5-10 mg twice daily. The sequences come from CD4+ T cells sorted from blood, collected at approximately week 42, from a patient treated with tofacitinib. These receptors were taken from a human donor with alopecia areata.

The chain is built from TRBV6-6 and TRBJ1-5; TRBD1 matches at 8 bases. The CDR3 consists of 14 residues. Trimming cost V 5 bases and J 6 bases; bases outside gene matches: 6. In germline, CDR1 is MNHNY, CDR2 SVGAGI (reference sequence). CDR3 sequence: CASSPGQGGQPQHF. Written as DNA, the CDR3 is TGTGCCAGCAGTCCCGGACAGGGAGGTCAGCCCCAGCATTTT.

Of note for this clone: The sample carries other DNA sequences with the same CDR3. The CDR3 protein is CASSPQGTGELFF. The CDR3 DNA is TGCGCCAGCAGCCCACAGGGTACCGGGGAGCTGTTTTTT. The chain uses TRBV5-1 and TRBJ2-2; D is perhaps TRBD1 (6 bases). The CDR3 is made up of 13 amino acids. Germline CDR1 SGHRS, CDR2 YFSETQ. Between the trimmed V and J ends, which lost 4 bases and 5 bases, there was a span of 9 bases.

The gene calls are TRBV5-1 and TRBJ2-3, with D possibly matching TRBD2 (6 bases). Looked up from germline, CDR1 is SGHRS and CDR2 is YFSETQ. This CDR3 spans 15 amino acids. Trimming cost V 2 bases and J 1 base, with 11 bases left between them. The CDR3 here is CASSFKGGGTDTQYF. For the CDR3, the DNA is TGCGCCAGCAGCTTCAAAGGAGGGGGCACAGATACGCAGTATTTT.

The chain employs TRBV27 and TRBJ1-5; D call uncertain. There are 14 residues in the CDR3. Per germline, CDR1 MNHEY and CDR2 SMNVEV (reference sequence). The V end lost 4 bases, the J end lost 6 bases, and 13 bases lay between the germline ends. CDR3 region: CASSSPRLGQPQHF. The CDR3 DNA sequence: TGTGCCAGCAGTTCTCCCAGGTTGGGTCAGCCCCAGCATTTT.

The V and J genes are TRBV9 and TRBJ2-5; D uncertain. Germline CDR1 SGDLS, CDR2 YYNGEE. V gave up 3 bases and J gave up 2 bases, with 11 bases separating them. The CDR3 is 14 residues long. The CDR3 DNA reads as TGTGCCAGCAGCGCAAGTCACTTTCAAGAGACCCAGTACTTC. Protein sequence: CASSASHFQETQYF.

This chain links TRBV19 with TRBJ1-6; 7 nucleotides match TRBD1. The V gene end was trimmed by 9 bases and the J gene end by 8 bases; junction bases not matched to a gene: 10. CDR1 is LNHDA, CDR2 SQIVND, per germline (reference sequence). This CDR3 is built from 14 residues. The CDR3 DNA reads TGTGCCAGCGCAAAGACAGGGCGGTATTCACCCCTCCACTTT. Protein: CASAKTGRYSPLHF.

This clone was detected many times. The gene calls are TRBV29-1 and TRBJ2-6; D is undetermined. CDR3 length: 12 amino acids. V was shortened by 7 bases and J by 2 bases, with 6 bases between the two germline ends. From germline, CDR1 is SQVTM and CDR2 ANQGSEA. The CDR3: CSEGAGANVLTF. The CDR3 DNA reads as TGCAGCGAGGGTGCTGGGGCCAACGTCCTGACTTTC.

The gene calls are TRBV2 and TRBJ2-7; a weak D match, TRBD2 (6 bases). The V and J ends lost 6 bases and 5 bases respectively, with 17 bases between them. This CDR3 contains 14 residues. CDR1 SNHLY and CDR2 FYNNEI come from the germline V gene. The CDR3, as DNA: TGTGCCAGCAGCCCTCTCCGGGGGAGGAACGAGCAGTACTTC. Its protein product is CASSPLRGRNEQYF.

The V and J genes are TRBV2 and TRBJ2-7; TRBD2 is a possible D gene (5 bases). Germline V gene data show CDR1 as SNHLY and CDR2 as FYNNEI. The CDR3 totals 15 residues. Trimming took off 0 bases at V and 6 bases at J, with 15 bases between the two ends. CDR3 protein: CASSEARGLSGEQYF. DNA of the CDR3: TGTGCCAGCAGTGAAGCGCGAGGGCTCTCGGGCGAGCAGTACTTC.

The chain employs TRBV30 and TRBJ2-1; D is unresolved. Germline V gene sequence: CDR1 GTSNPN, CDR2 SVGIG (reference sequence). The CDR3 runs 13 residues. The V end lost 2 bases, the J end lost 2 bases, and 7 bases lay between the germline ends. Written as DNA, the CDR3 is TGTGCCTGGAGTTCCCAGGCCTACAATGAGCAGTTCTTC. Its protein product is CAWSSQAYNEQFF. The full variable domain, in which reference TRBV30 and TRBJ2-1 provide the parts outside the CDR3, is SQTIHQWPATLVQPVGSPLSLECTVEGTSNPNLYWYRQAAGRGLQLLFYSVGIGQISSEVPQNLSASRPQDRQFILSSKKLLLSDSGFYLCAWSSQAYNEQFFGPGTRLTVL.

The chain employs TRBV11-2 and TRBJ2-3; TRBD1 matches at 12 bases. The CDR3 is 16 residues long. Germline loops: CDR1 SGHAT, CDR2 FQNNGV. The junction had 3 bases not matched to a gene; V was cut back by 1 base and J by 4 bases. CDR3 nucleotides: TGTGCCAGCAGCTTAGCGGGACAGGGGGCGGCAGATACGCAGTATTTT. Protein product: CASSLAGQGAADTQYF.

This chain uses TRBV11-2 with TRBJ2-3, with D perhaps matching TRBD1 or TRBD2 (5 bases each). Trimming took off 3 bases at V and 7 bases at J, with 8 bases between the two ends. In germline, CDR1 is SGHAT, CDR2 FQNNGV. The CDR3 runs 12 residues. DNA for the CDR3: TGTGCCAGCAGCTTTGGGGGAAATACGCAGTATTTT. This codes for CASSFGGNTQYF.

This clone has more than one count but fewer than ten. The chain is built from TRBV29-1 and TRBJ2-5; D remains unclear. Trimming took 1 base from V and 7 from J, leaving 7 bases between them. Germline loops: CDR1 SQVTM, CDR2 ANQGSEA. The CDR3 loop spans 11 amino acids. As DNA, the CDR3 is TGCAGCGTTGAAGTGGCTGGGACCCAGTACTTC. Encoded protein: CSVEVAGTQYF.

As for this clone: Distinct nucleotide sequences in the sample also encode this CDR3. Here the CDR3 reads CASSPGYEQYF. The CDR3 bases are TGTGCCAGCAGCCCCGGTTACGAGCAGTACTTC. The chain couples TRBV7-2 to TRBJ2-7; D call uncertain. This CDR3 is 11 amino acids long. V dropped 5 bases and J dropped 4 bases, with 6 bases sitting between them. Germline V gene data show CDR1 as SGHTA and CDR2 as FQGNSA.

This chain joins TRBV5-6 and TRBJ1-5; 7 nucleotides line up with TRBD1. The germline V gene has CDR1 SGHDT and CDR2 YYEEEE. CDR3 length equals 17 residues. Losses at the gene ends were 4 bases for V and 4 bases for J; bases not matched to a gene: 14. DNA of the CDR3: TGTGCCAGCAGCCGAGGAGCGGGGCAGGGGGTAAATCAGCCCCAGCATTTT. The encoded protein is CASSRGAGQGVNQPQHF.

The chain couples TRBV6-1 to TRBJ2-7; D is unresolved. This CDR3 contains 11 residues. Germline-derived CDR1 and CDR2 are MNHNS and SASEGT. V shed 4 bases and J shed 3 bases, with 4 bases lying between them. The CDR3 bases are TGTGCCAGCAGTGTGTTCTACGAGCAGTACTTC. It codes for CASSVFYEQYF.

This clone was counted between two and nine times. This chain links TRBV15 with TRBJ2-5; possible D gene TRBD1, 6 bases. Between the trimmed V and J ends, which lost 1 base and 4 bases, there was a span of 16 bases. The CDR3 spans 16 residues. Germline CDR1 LNHNV, CDR2 YYDKDF (reference sequence). In nucleotides, the CDR3 is TGTGCCACCAGCAGAGCAGGGGCCGGGGTCACAGAGACCCAGTACTTC. This encodes CATSRAGAGVTETQYF.

The chain joins TRBV2 to TRBJ1-2; TRBD1 aligns across 7 bases. The CDR3 is made up of 13 amino acids. Germline-derived CDR1 and CDR2 are SNHLY and FYNNEI. The trim removed 6 bases at V and 0 bases at J, leaving 1 base unmatched. CDR3 sequence: CASRGQSNYGYTF. CDR3 in DNA: TGTGCCAGCAGGGGACAGTCTAACTATGGCTACACCTTC.

This chain connects TRBV29-1 to TRBJ2-2, with 10 bases fitting TRBD1. CDR1 SQVTM and CDR2 ANQGSEA come from the germline V gene. This CDR3 is built from 14 residues. J was trimmed by 4 bases and V by 4 bases; bases with no gene match: 3. CDR3 loop: CSVGDRGVTGELFF. The CDR3 DNA reads as TGCAGCGTTGGGGACAGGGGAGTCACCGGGGAGCTGTTTTTT.

The CDR3 protein is CAWSVASEKLFF. CDR3 nucleotide sequence: TGTGCCTGGAGTGTAGCGTCGGAAAAACTGTTTTTT. V gene TRBV30 combines with J gene TRBJ1-4; D remains unclear. The CDR3 has 12 residues. Germline CDR1 and CDR2: GTSNPN and SVGIG (reference sequence). Trimming removed 0 bases from V and 8 bases from J, with 7 bases in between.

As to this clone: Distinct nucleotide sequences in the sample also encode this CDR3. The V call is TRBV29-1, the J call TRBJ1-1, with D possibly TRBD1 on 5 matching bases. The V gene lost 3 bases and the J gene lost 2 bases, with 10 bases spanning the gap. The CDR3 sequence is 13 residues long. Germline CDR1 is SQVTM and CDR2 is ANQGSEA. The CDR3 coding sequence is TGCAGCGTTGAGGGCAGGGTCAACACTGAAGCTTTCTTT. Protein: CSVEGRVNTEAFF.

The J gene is TRBJ1-1, the V gene TRBV5-4; D not certain. This CDR3 has 15 residues. The V gene lost 0 bases and the J gene lost 4 bases, with 13 bases spanning the gap. Germline-derived CDR1 and CDR2 are SGHNT and YYREEE (reference sequence). The CDR3 sequence is CASSLVPVGSTEAFF. Written as DNA, the CDR3 is TGTGCCAGCAGCTTGGTCCCGGTGGGGAGCACTGAAGCTTTCTTT. Full variable domain (remainder filled in from reference TRBV5-4 and TRBJ1-1): ETGVTQSPTHLIKTRGQQVTLRCSSQSGHNTVSWYQQALGQGPQFIFQYYREEENGRGNFPPRFSGLQFPNYSSELNVNALELDDSALYLCASSLVPVGSTEAFFGQGTRLTVV.

The CDR3 reads CATSGRVTTGNTIYF. In DNA, the CDR3 is TGTGCCACCAGCGGAAGGGTTACCACTGGAAACACCATATATTTT. The rearrangement uses TRBV15 and TRBJ1-3, with D unclear. The ends were cut back, 5 bases at V and 2 bases at J, with 13 bases in the middle. The germline V gene has CDR1 LNHNV and CDR2 YYDKDF (reference sequence). This CDR3 region has 15 residues. Full variable domain (rest looked up from reference TRBV15 and TRBJ1-3): DAMVIQNPRYQVTQFGKPVTLSCSQTLNHNVMYWYQQKSSQAPKLLFHYYDKDFNNEADTPDNFQSRRPNTSFCFLDIRSPGLGDTAMYLCATSGRVTTGNTIYFGEGSWLTVV.

V is TRBV6-5 and J is TRBJ1-1, with 8 bases that match TRBD1. The CDR3 runs to 14 residues. CDR1 is MNHEY, CDR2 SVGAGI, per germline. J was trimmed by 1 base and V by 4 bases; bases with no gene match: 2. The CDR3 loop is CASSFGQGNTEAFF. The CDR3 nucleotides read TGTGCCAGCAGTTTCGGACAGGGGAACACTGAAGCTTTCTTT.

The rearrangement links TRBV14 to TRBJ1-2, with 12 nucleotides matching TRBD1. CDR3 length: 14 amino acids. Trimming cost V 6 bases and J 6 bases; bases outside gene matches: 5. CDR1 is SGHDN, CDR2 FVKESK, per germline. CDR3 nucleotides: TGTGCCAGCAGTCGGGACAGGGGGCTAGATGGCTACACCTTC. Protein: CASSRDRGLDGYTF.

The CDR3 sequence is CASSGFRVEETQYF. DNA of the CDR3: TGTGCCAGCAGTGGTTTCAGGGTAGAGGAGACCCAGTACTTC. The V and J genes are TRBV25-1 and TRBJ2-5; TRBD1 is a possible D gene (5 bases). The V gene lost 4 bases and the J gene lost 5 bases, with 14 bases spanning the gap. The germline V gene has CDR1 MGHDK and CDR2 SYGVNS. This CDR3 contains 14 residues.

The chain has TRBV25-1 and TRBJ1-3; tentatively, D is TRBD1 (5 bases). The germline V gene encodes CDR1 MGHDK and CDR2 SYGVNS. This CDR3 is built from 12 residues. V was trimmed by 8 bases and J by 3 bases, leaving 8 bases between them. In DNA form, the CDR3 reads TGTGCCAGCCGGAGGGGTGGAAACACCATATATTTT. It encodes CASRRGGNTIYF.

The chain couples TRBV7-2 to TRBJ2-7, with a tentative D call TRBD1 (5 bases). This CDR3 is 16 amino acids long. Between the trimmed V and J ends, which lost 2 bases and 0 bases, there was a span of 14 bases. In germline, CDR1 is SGHTA, CDR2 FQGNSA. CDR3 nucleotides: TGTGCCAGCAGCTTAAGCATCGACAGTAGCTCCTACGAGCAGTACTTC. Residues: CASSLSIDSSSYEQYF.

This clone was detected only once. V usage is TRBV29-1 and J usage is TRBJ2-2; D is perhaps TRBD2 (6 bases). Germline CDR1 is SQVTM and CDR2 is ANQGSEA. The CDR3 contains 13 residues. The germline V and J ends were trimmed by 3 bases and 6 bases, with 11 bases remaining between them. This CDR3 is CSVERDPAGELFF. The CDR3 region has the DNA TGCAGCGTTGAGCGGGATCCGGCCGGGGAGCTGTTTTTT.

V gene TRBV2 combines with J gene TRBJ2-7, with D unresolved. CDR3 size: 13 residues. V was clipped by 1 base and J by 3 bases, with 7 bases between them. Germline V CDR1 and CDR2: SNHLY, FYNNEI. CDR3 loop: CASSEETHYEQYF. The CDR3 DNA reads as TGTGCCAGCAGTGAAGAGACTCACTACGAGCAGTACTTC.